The rows below give T cell receptor beta chains drawn from one sample of a study of neoadjuvant anti-PD-1 for oral cavity cancer. The assay was immunoSEQ multiplex PCR, and TCRdb's table has in-frame clones only and misses some. The sample yields approximately 72,000 clones, around 83% seen once. This specimen was PBMCs, taken before nivolumab (anti-PD-1) treatment. Receptors were obtained from a person between 40 and 85 years old with oral cavity squamous cell carcinoma. CDR3s include the opening cysteine and the closing phenylalanine or tryptophan. Fields, in order: V gene, J gene, clone size, CDR3 protein. Size values are once, few and many counts, or a class for expanded clones, and some rows have none.

V gene: TRBV7-9; J gene: TRBJ2-1; clone size: -; CDR3 protein: CASSLVGNEQFF
V gene: TRBV5-5; J gene: TRBJ1-2; clone size: -; CDR3 protein: CASSLKQGRDNYGYTF
V gene: TRBV6-5; J gene: TRBJ1-4; clone size: -; CDR3 protein: CASSYERFNEKLFF
V gene: TRBV29-1; J gene: TRBJ1-1; clone size: -; CDR3 protein: CSVIVHMNTEAFF
V gene: TRBV5-1; J gene: TRBJ2-5; clone size: -; CDR3 protein: CASSLSGLSTQYF
V gene: TRBV6-5; J gene: TRBJ1-4; clone size: -; CDR3 protein: CASSYSGREKLFF
V gene: TRBV19; J gene: TRBJ1-4; clone size: -; CDR3 protein: CASRNPPGRSNEKLFF
V gene: TRBV5-1; J gene: TRBJ2-6; clone size: -; CDR3 protein: CASSIKTVTALSGANVLTF
V gene: TRBV19; J gene: TRBJ2-7; clone size: -; CDR3 protein: CASSIRSRGEQYF
V gene: TRBV7-9; J gene: TRBJ1-1; clone size: -; CDR3 protein: CASSLRQGADTEAFF
V gene: TRBV30; J gene: TRBJ1-2; clone size: -; CDR3 protein: CAWKSPWDGYGYTF
V gene: TRBV4-1; J gene: TRBJ2-5; clone size: -; CDR3 protein: CASSHLGLAGGRKETQYF
V gene: TRBV7-9; J gene: TRBJ2-5; clone size: -; CDR3 protein: CASSLAWGIGETQYF
V gene: TRBV4-1; J gene: TRBJ2-1; clone size: -; CDR3 protein: CASRPTGREGVEQFF
V gene: TRBV5-1; J gene: TRBJ2-3; clone size: once; CDR3 protein: CASSLTGQLGDTQYF
V gene: TRBV19; J gene: TRBJ1-3; clone size: -; CDR3 protein: CASSIRTFRDGNTIYF
V gene: TRBV4-1; J gene: TRBJ2-7; clone size: -; CDR3 protein: CASSQEGSGHSYEQYF
V gene: TRBV11-3; J gene: TRBJ2-5; clone size: -; CDR3 protein: CASSFLGQGARGETQYF
V gene: TRBV5-1; J gene: TRBJ1-2; clone size: -; CDR3 protein: CASSLAGISGYTF
V gene: TRBV28; J gene: TRBJ2-5; clone size: -; CDR3 protein: CASSLRGRETQYF
V gene: TRBV9; J gene: TRBJ1-2; clone size: -; CDR3 protein: CASSVADRGDRGTYYGYTF
V gene: TRBV6-5; J gene: TRBJ2-1; clone size: -; CDR3 protein: CASNKQGRGYNEQFF